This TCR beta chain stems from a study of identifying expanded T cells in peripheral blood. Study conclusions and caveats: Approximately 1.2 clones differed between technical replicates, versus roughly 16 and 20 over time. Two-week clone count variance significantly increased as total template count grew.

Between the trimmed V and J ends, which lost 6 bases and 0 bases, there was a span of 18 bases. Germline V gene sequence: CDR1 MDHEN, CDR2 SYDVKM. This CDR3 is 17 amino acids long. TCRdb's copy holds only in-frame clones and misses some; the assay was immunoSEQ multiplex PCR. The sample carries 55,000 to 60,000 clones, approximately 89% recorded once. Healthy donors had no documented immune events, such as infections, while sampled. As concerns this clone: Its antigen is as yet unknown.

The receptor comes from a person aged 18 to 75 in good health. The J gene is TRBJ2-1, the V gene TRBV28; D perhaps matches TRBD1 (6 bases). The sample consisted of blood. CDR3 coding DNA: TGTGCCAGCAGCCCACCCGCCAGGGGTAGCTCCTACAATGAGCAGTTCTTC. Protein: CASSPPARGSSYNEQFF.